The next 4 T cell receptor beta chains were all read from a single sample in a study of T cell repertoires in ileal Crohn's disease. Libraries were prepared by immunoSEQ multiplex PCR; TCRdb keeps only in-frame clonotypes and omits some of them. The sample contains about 4,900 clones, 80% to 90% of which appear only once. The sample comprised ileal tissue. The source is an adult with Crohn's disease.

The rearrangement joins TRBV15 to TRBJ2-1; 8 positions agree with TRBD1. The CDR3 spans 18 residues. The V gene's germline CDR1 is LNHNV and CDR2 YYDKDF (reference sequence). After removal of 2 bases from V and 3 bases from J, the junction contained 12 bases not matched to a gene. This CDR3 is CATSRPGGDPEYYNEQFF. The CDR3 coding sequence is TGTGCCACCAGCAGACCAGGGGGCGACCCTGAATACTACAATGAGCAGTTCTTC.

The chain has TRBV5-4 and TRBJ2-3; 13 nucleotides match TRBD2. After removal of 7 bases from V and 6 bases from J, the junction contained 5 bases not matched to a gene. The CDR3 is 14 amino acids. The V gene's germline CDR1 is SGHNT and CDR2 YYREEE (reference sequence). CDR3 amino acids: CASRLAGGLDTQYF. The CDR3 bases are TGTGCCAGCCGACTAGCGGGGGGCTTGGATACGCAGTATTTT.

V and J are TRBV9 and TRBJ2-7, with D maybe TRBD1 (6 bases). Germline CDR1 SGDLS, CDR2 YYNGEE. CDR3 length: 15 amino acids. V was pared by 4 bases and J by 0 bases, with 14 bases between. CDR3 amino acids: CASSPRDMSSYEQYF. Written as DNA, the CDR3 is TGTGCCAGCAGCCCCCGGGACATGAGCTCCTACGAGCAGTACTTC.

The V call is TRBV25-1, the J call TRBJ1-5; D perhaps matches TRBD1 (6 bases). The CDR3 extends over 16 amino acids. V was pared by 1 base and J by 1 base, with 11 bases between. Germline V gene data show CDR1 as MGHDK and CDR2 as SYGVNS. CDR3 protein: CASSESQGMSNQPQHF. The CDR3 DNA sequence: TGTGCCAGCAGTGAATCCCAGGGGATGAGCAATCAGCCCCAGCATTTT.